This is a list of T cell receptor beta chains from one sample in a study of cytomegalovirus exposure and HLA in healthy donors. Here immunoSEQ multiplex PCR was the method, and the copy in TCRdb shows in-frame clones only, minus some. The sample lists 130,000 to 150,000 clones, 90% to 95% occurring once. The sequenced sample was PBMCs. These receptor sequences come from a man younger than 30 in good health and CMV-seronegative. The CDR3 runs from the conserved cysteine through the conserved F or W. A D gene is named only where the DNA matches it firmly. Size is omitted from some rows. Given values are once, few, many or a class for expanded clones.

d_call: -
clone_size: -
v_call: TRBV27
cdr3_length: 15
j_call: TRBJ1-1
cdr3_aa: CASSLIGQGDTEAFF
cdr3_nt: TGTGCCAGCAGTTTAATAGGGCAGGGTGACACTGAAGCTTTCTTT

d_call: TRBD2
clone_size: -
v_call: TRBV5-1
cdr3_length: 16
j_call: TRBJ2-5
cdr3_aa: CASSFGGGPYQETQYF
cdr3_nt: TGCGCCAGCAGCTTCGGGGGGGGCCCGTACCAAGAGACCCAGTACTTC

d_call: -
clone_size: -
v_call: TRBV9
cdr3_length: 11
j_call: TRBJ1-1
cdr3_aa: CASSSRGEAFF
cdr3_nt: TGTGCCAGCAGCTCCCGGGGGGAAGCTTTCTTT

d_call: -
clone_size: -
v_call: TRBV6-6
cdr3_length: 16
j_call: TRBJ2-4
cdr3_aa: CASSYRGAEGKNIQYF
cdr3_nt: TGTGCCAGCAGTTACCGGGGGGCTGAGGGCAAAAACATTCAGTACTTC

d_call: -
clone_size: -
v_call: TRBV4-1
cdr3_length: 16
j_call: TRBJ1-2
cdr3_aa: CASSQDETGFRIGYTF
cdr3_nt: TGCGCCAGCAGCCAAGATGAAACAGGGTTTAGGATAGGCTACACCTTC

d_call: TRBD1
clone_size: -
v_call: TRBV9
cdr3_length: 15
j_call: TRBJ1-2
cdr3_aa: CASSVEGTGSYGYTF
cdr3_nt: TGTGCCAGCAGCGTAGAGGGGACAGGGAGCTATGGCTACACCTTC

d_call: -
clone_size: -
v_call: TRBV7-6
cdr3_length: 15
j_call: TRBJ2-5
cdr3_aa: CASSLMSLGAETQYF
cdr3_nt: TGTGCCAGCAGCTTAATGTCGCTAGGGGCGGAGACCCAGTACTTC

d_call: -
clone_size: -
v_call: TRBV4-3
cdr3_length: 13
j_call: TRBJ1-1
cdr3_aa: CASSPNPGGRAFF
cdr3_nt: TGCGCCAGCAGCCCTAATCCCGGGGGGAGAGCTTTCTTT

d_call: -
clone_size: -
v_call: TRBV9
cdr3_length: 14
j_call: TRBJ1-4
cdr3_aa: CASSVGGQTGELFF
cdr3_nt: TGTGCCAGCAGCGTAGGAGGACAGACCGGGGAACTGTTTTTT

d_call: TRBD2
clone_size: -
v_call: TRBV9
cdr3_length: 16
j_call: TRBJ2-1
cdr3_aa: CASSLTVAGGYNEQFF
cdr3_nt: TGTGCCAGCAGCCTTACCGTAGCGGGTGGATACAATGAGCAGTTCTTC

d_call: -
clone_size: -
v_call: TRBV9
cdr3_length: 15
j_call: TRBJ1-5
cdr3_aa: CASSPRGGDNQPQHF
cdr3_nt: TGTGCCAGCAGCCCCCGCGGGGGTGACAATCAGCCCCAGCATTTT

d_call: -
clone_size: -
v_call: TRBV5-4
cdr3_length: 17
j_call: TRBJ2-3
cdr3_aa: CASSLAAGMISTDTQYF
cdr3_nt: TGTGCCAGCAGCTTGGCCGCGGGGATGATTAGCACAGATACGCAGTATTTT

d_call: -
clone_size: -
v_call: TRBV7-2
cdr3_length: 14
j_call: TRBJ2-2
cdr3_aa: CASSLGTNTGELFF
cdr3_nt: TGTGCCAGCAGCTTAGGGACAAACACCGGGGAGCTGTTTTTT

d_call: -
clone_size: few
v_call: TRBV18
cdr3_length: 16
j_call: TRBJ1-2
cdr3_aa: CASSPGGQGGHYGYTF
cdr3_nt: TGTGCCAGCTCACCAGGGGGCCAGGGCGGGCACTATGGCTACACCTTC

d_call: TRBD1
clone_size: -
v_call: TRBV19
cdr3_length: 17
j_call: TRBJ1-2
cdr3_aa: CASSIESSGTVNYGYTF
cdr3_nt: TGTGCCAGTAGTATAGAATCCTCCGGGACAGTTAACTATGGCTACACCTTC

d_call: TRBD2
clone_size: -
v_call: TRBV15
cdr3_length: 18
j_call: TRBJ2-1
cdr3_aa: CATSRGKGGRISYNEQFF
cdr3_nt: TGTGCCACCAGCAGAGGTAAGGGCGGGAGGATTTCCTACAATGAGCAGTTCTTC

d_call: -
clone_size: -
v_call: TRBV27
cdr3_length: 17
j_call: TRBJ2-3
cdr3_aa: CASSLSPFPSSTDTQYF
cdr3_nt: TGTGCCAGCAGTTTATCCCCTTTCCCTTCTAGCACAGATACGCAGTATTTT

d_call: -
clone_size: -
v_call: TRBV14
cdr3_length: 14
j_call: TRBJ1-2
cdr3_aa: CASSKAVQLYGYTF
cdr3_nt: TGTGCCAGCAGTAAGGCGGTTCAACTGTATGGCTACACCTTC

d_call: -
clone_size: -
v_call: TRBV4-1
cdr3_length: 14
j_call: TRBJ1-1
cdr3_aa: CASSQSRVGTEAFF
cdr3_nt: TGCGCCAGCAGCCAGAGCAGGGTGGGGACTGAAGCTTTCTTT

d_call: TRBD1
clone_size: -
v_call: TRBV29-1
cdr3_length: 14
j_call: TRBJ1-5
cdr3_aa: CSVGGGQWGQPQHF
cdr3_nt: TGCAGCGTTGGAGGGGGACAGTGGGGGCAGCCCCAGCATTTT

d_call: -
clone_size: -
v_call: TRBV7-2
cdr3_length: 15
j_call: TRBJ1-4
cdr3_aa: CASSPSRGRGEKLFF
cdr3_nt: TGTGCCAGCAGCCCATCGCGAGGGCGAGGCGAAAAACTGTTTTTT

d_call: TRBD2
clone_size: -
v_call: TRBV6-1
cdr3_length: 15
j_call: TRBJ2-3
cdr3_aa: CASSDSGISTDTQYF
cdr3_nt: TGTGCCAGCAGTGATAGCGGGATTAGCACAGATACGCAGTATTTT

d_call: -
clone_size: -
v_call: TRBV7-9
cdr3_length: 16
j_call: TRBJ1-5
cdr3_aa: CASSFITGAQGQPQHF
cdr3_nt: TGTGCCAGCAGCTTCATCACGGGTGCCCAGGGTCAGCCCCAGCATTTT

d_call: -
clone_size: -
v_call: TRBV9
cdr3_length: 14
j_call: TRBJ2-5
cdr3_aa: CASSVGVKQETQYF
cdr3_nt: TGTGCCAGCAGCGTAGGAGTCAAGCAAGAGACCCAGTACTTC

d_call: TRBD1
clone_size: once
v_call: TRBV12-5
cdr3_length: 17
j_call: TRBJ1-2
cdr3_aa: CASGLVPDRGIGYGYTF
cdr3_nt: TGTGCTAGTGGTTTGGTCCCGGACAGGGGAATTGGGTATGGCTACACCTTC

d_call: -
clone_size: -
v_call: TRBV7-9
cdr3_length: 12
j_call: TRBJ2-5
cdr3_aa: CASSGGVETQYF
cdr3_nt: TGTGCCAGCAGCGGGGGCGTGGAGACCCAGTACTTC

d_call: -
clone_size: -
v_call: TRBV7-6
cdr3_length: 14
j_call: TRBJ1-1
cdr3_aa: CASSEGVVNTEAFF
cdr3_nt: TGTGCCAGCAGCGAGGGGGTAGTGAACACTGAAGCTTTCTTT

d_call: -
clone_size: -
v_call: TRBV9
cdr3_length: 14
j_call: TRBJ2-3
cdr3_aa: CASSVSGDTDTQYF
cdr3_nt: TGTGCCAGCAGCGTATCGGGAGACACAGATACGCAGTATTTT

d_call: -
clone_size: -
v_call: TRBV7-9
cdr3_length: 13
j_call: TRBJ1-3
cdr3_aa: CATLETPGNTIYF
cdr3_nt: TGTGCCACTTTAGAGACTCCTGGAAACACCATATATTTT

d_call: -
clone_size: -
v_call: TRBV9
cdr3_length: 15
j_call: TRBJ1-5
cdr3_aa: CASSVDGGGGQPQHF
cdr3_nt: TGTGCCAGCAGCGTAGACGGGGGAGGGGGTCAGCCCCAGCATTTT

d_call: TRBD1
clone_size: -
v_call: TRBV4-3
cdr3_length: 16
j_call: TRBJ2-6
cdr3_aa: CASSHQQGTGANVLTF
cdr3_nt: TGCGCCAGCAGCCATCAACAGGGGACTGGGGCCAACGTCCTGACTTTC

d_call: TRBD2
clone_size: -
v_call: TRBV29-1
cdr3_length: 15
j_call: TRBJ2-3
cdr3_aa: CSVRLAGAGTDTQYF
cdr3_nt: TGCAGCGTCCGACTAGCGGGAGCCGGCACAGATACGCAGTATTTT

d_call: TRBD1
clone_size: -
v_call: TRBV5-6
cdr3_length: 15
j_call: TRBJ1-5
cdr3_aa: CASSWGTGGSQPQHF
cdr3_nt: TGTGCCAGCAGCTGGGGGACAGGGGGTAGTCAGCCCCAGCATTTT

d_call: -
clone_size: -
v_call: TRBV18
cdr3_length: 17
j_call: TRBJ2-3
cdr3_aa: CASSPLSGFQGTDTQYF
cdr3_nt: TGTGCCAGCTCACCCTTGAGCGGGTTCCAGGGCACAGATACGCAGTATTTT

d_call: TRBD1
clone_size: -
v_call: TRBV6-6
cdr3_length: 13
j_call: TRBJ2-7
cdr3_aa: CASSIQGVHEQYF
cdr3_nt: TGTGCCAGCAGTATCCAGGGGGTCCACGAGCAGTACTTC

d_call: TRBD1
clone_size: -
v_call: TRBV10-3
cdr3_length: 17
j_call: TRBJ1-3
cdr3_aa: CAISPDLQGSSRNTIYF
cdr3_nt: TGTGCCATCAGTCCCGATCTACAGGGGTCCTCTCGAAACACCATATATTTT

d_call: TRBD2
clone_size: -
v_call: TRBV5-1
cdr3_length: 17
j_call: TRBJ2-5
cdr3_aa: CASSPNGLAGVQETQYF
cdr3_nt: TGCGCCAGCAGCCCGAACGGACTAGCGGGGGTCCAAGAGACCCAGTACTTC

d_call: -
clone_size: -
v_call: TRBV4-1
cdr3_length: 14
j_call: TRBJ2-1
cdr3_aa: CASSQDRPGDEQFF
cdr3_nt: TGCGCCAGCAGCCAAGATCGACCCGGGGATGAGCAGTTCTTC

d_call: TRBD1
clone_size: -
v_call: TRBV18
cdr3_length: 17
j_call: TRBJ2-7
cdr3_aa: CASSQLEVGQGPYEQYF
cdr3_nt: TGTGCCAGCTCTCAACTCGAGGTGGGACAGGGACCCTACGAGCAGTACTTC

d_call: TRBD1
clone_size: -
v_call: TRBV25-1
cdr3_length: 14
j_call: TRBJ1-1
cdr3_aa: CASSELGQGTEAFF
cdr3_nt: TGTGCCAGCAGTGAATTGGGACAGGGCACTGAAGCTTTCTTT

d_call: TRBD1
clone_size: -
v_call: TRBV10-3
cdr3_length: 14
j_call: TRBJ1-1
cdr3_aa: CAISESAGGPEAFF
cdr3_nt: TGTGCCATCAGTGAGTCAGCAGGGGGCCCTGAAGCTTTCTTT

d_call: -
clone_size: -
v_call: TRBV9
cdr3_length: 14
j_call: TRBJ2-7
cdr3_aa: CASSPEGAMDEQYF
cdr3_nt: TGTGCCAGCAGCCCCGAAGGGGCAATGGACGAGCAGTACTTC

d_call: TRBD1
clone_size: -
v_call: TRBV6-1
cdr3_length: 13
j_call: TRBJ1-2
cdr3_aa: CASRTGDGYGYTF
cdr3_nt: TGTGCCAGCAGGACAGGGGATGGATATGGCTACACCTTC

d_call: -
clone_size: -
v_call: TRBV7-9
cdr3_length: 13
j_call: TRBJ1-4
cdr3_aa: CASSPRTYEKLFF
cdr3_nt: TGTGCCAGCAGCCCCAGGACATACGAAAAACTGTTTTTT

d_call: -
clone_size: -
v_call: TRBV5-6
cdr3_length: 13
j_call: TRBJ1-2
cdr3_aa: CASSLANSYGYTF
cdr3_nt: TGTGCCAGCAGCTTGGCCAACAGCTATGGCTACACCTTC

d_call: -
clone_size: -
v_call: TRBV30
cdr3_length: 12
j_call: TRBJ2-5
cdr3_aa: CAWSYEGETQYF
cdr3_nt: TGTGCCTGGAGTTATGAGGGAGAGACCCAGTACTTC

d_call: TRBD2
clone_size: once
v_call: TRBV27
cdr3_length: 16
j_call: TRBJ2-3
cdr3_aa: CASSPLAGGLTDTQYF
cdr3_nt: TGTGCCAGCAGTCCTCTAGCGGGAGGGCTCACAGATACGCAGTATTTT

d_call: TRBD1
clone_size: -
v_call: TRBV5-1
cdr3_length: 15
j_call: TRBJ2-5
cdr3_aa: CASSPGTGGGETQYF
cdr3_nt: TGCGCCAGCAGTCCCGGGACAGGAGGGGGGGAGACCCAGTACTTC

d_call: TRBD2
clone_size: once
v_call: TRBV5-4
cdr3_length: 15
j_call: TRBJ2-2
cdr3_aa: CASRKLAGDTGELFF
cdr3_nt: TGTGCCAGCAGAAAACTAGCGGGGGACACCGGGGAGCTGTTTTTT

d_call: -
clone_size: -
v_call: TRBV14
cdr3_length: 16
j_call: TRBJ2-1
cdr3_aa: CASSSPRQGFHNEQFF
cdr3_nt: TGTGCCAGCAGCTCCCCGAGGCAGGGCTTTCACAATGAGCAGTTCTTC

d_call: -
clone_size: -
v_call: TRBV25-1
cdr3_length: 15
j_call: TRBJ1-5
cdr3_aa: CASSEPGGSNQPQHF
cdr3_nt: TGTGCCAGCAGTGAACCCGGCGGCAGTAATCAGCCCCAGCATTTT